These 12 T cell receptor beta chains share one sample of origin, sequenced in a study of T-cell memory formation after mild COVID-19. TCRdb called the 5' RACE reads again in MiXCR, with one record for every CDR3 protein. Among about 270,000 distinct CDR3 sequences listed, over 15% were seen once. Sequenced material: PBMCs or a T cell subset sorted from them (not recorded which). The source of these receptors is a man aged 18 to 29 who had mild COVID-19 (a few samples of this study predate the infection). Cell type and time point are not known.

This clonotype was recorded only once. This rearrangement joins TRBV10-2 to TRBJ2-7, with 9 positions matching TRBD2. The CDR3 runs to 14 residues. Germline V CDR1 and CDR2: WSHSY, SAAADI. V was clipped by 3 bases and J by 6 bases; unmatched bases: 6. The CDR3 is CASSDVSGGLEQYF. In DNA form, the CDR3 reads TGCGCCAGCAGTGATGTTAGCGGGGGTCTCGAGCAGTACTTC.

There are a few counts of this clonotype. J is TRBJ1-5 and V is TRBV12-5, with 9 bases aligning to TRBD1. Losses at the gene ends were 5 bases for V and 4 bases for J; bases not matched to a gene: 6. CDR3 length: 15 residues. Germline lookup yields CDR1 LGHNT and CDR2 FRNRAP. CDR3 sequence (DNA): TGTGCTAGTGGTCTCCGGGACAGGGAGAATCAGCCCCAGCATTTT. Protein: CASGLRDRENQPQHF.

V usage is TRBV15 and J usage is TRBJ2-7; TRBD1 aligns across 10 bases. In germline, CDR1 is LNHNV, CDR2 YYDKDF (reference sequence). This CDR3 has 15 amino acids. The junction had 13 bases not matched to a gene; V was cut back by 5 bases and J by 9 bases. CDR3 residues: CATSGGTGDLKGQYV. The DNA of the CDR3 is TGTGCCACCAGCGGAGGGACAGGGGACCTCAAGGGGCAGTACGTC.

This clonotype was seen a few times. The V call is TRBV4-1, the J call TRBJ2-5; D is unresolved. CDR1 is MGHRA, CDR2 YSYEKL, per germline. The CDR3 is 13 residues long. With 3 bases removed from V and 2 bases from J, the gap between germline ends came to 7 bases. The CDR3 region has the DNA TGCGCCAGCAGCCACAATACTCAAGAGACCCAGTACTTC. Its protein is CASSHNTQETQYF.

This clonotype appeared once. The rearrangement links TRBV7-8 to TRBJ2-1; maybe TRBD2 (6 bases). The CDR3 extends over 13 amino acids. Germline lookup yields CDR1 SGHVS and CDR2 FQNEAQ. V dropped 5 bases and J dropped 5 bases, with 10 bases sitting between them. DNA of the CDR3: TGTGCCAGCAGCCCAGCTAGCGACAATGAGCAGTTCTTC. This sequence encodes CASSPASDNEQFF.

CDR3 protein: CASSTRGGDRGRGNTEAFF. As DNA, the CDR3 is TGTGCCAGCAGCACGCGCGGAGGGGACAGGGGGCGCGGGAACACTGAAGCTTTCTTT. The chain employs TRBV21-1 and TRBJ1-1; TRBD1 reflects the table's D call only, with no check against the DNA. TRBV21-1 is a pseudogene locus. This CDR3 contains 19 residues.

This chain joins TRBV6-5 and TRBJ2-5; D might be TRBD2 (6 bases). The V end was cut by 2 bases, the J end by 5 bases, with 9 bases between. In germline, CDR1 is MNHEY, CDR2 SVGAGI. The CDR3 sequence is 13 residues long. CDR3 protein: CASSYGGEETQYF. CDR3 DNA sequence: TGTGCCAGCAGTTACGGCGGGGAGGAGACCCAGTACTTC.

The CDR3 region has the DNA TGCAGCGCAAGAGGACAGGGGGTAAACTACGAGCAGTACTTC. Its protein product is CSARGQGVNYEQYF. The J gene is TRBJ2-7, the V gene TRBV29-1, with 10 bases identical to TRBD1. Losses at the gene ends were 7 bases for V and 3 bases for J; bases not matched to a gene: 9. Germline V gives CDR1 SQVTM, CDR2 ANQGSEA. The CDR3 length is 14 residues.

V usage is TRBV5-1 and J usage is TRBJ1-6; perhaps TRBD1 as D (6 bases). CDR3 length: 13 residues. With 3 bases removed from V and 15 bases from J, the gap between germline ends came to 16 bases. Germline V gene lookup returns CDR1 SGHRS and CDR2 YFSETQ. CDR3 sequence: CASSSETRGLLHF. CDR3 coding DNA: TGCGCCAGCAGCTCGGAAACCAGGGGACTCCTCCACTTT. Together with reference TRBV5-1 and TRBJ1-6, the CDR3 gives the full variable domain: KAGVTQTPRYLIKTRGQQVTLSCSPISGHRSVSWYQQTPGQGLQFLFEYFSETQRNKGNFPGRFSGRQFSNSRSEMNVSTLELGDSALYLCASSSETRGLLHFGNGTRLTVT.

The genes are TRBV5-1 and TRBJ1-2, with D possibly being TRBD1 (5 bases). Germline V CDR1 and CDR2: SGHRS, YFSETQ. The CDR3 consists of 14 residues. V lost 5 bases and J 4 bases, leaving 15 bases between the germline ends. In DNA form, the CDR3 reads TGCGCCAGCAGTCTCGGAGACAGAATCTATGGCTACACCTTC. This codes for CASSLGDRIYGYTF.

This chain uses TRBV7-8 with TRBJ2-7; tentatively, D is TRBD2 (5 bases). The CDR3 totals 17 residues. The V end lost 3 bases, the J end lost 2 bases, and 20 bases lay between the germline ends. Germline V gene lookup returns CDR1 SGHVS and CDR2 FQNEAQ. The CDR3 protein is CASSFRPGISPTYEQYV. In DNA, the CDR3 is TGTGCCAGCAGCTTTAGACCCGGGATTTCGCCCACCTACGAGCAGTACGTC.

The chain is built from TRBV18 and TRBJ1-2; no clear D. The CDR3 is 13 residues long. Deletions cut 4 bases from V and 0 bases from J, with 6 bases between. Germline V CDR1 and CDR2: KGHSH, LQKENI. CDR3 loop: CASSRASNYGYTF. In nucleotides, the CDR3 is TGTGCCAGCTCACGTGCCTCTAACTATGGCTACACCTTC.